This TCR beta chain comes out of a study of blood T cell repertoires in COVID-19. TCRdb's copy holds only in-frame clones and misses some; the assay was immunoSEQ multiplex PCR. The data contain a few hundred thousand clones, 88% of them seen just once; the ten biggest clones take up 0.8%. The sequenced material came from peripheral blood. The sequence came from a woman aged 25-40 years with acute or convalescent COVID-19.

CDR3 region: CASSLTRQGAYEQYF. CDR3 nucleotides: TGTGCCAGCAGCTTAACCCGGCAGGGGGCGTACGAGCAGTACTTC. The V and J genes are TRBV7-2 and TRBJ2-7, with 8 bases fitting TRBD1. Germline-derived CDR1 and CDR2 are SGHTA and FQGNSA. CDR3 length equals 15 residues. Germline trimming cut 2 bases from V and 4 bases from J; bases unmatched to any gene: 7.